This T cell receptor (beta chain) was captured in a study of blood T cell repertoires in COVID-19 (dated by TCRdb to 2020 to 2022). The study in broad terms: Collaborator samples came from the United States, Italy and Spain and covered acute and convalescent phases of COVID-19. The repertoires were released in a freely available public database meant as a resource for research on the immune response to SARS-CoV-2. HLA class I and class II types, where available, came from metadata supplied by the sample provider rather than from assay-based typing. The material from the prospective study consisted of cDNA or gDNA derived from T cells, B-cell-depleted T cells, or PBMCs. Nearly every sample came with metadata listing a de-identified subject ID, COVID-19 status, age in years and sex. The samples were drawn from the first 160 participants of the ongoing ImmuneRACE study and from 1,254 subjects provided by 6 global collaborators. Deeply sampled blood TCRbeta repertoires from subjects exposed to, actively infected with, or recovered from COVID-19 were included in the dataset.

About this clone: The target of this receptor is not known. No base quality values were provided; no much bigger clone lies one nucleotide off.

V sheds 8 bases and J sheds 7 bases, leaving 11 bases between their ends. CDR1 SNHLY and CDR2 FYNNEI were looked up in the germline V gene. Inclusive of the bounding cysteine and phenylalanine, the CDR3 is 12 residues long. Just the 36-base CDR3 DNA is kept, in frame starting at base 1. Study-level results and caveats: The amount of clinical and demographic metadata varied by source and participant and was provided uncurated.

The collaborating institutions used their own protocols to collect whole blood in K2EDTA tubes. For TCRbeta analysis, collaborators shipped samples as frozen whole blood, isolated PBMCs, or DNA extracted from either of those sample types. The immunoSEQ Assay, a bias-controlled multiplex PCR, was used to amplify TCRbeta CDR3 regions from genomic DNA. Processing in the source paper ran as follows. Nucleated cell counts per sample were estimated from amplification of reference gene primers within the assay. To quantify the absolute abundance of each unique TCRbeta CDR3 rearrangement, sequence reads were collapsed and filtered. For each sample, productive Simpson clonality was calculated by taking the square root of Simpson's diversity index across productive rearrangements. Held by TCRdb, this immuneACCESS table contains in-frame sequences only and omits some clones. Under half of the omission traces to an unresolved V gene where checked; the cause of the rest is unknown. V, J and clone size reflect that table, while D and trimming were determined from the DNA. For this sample there are about 240,000 clones; approximately 86% appear just once. In total, the top ten clones hold 0.7% to 0.85% of the sample.

The receptor chain draws on TRBV2 and TRBJ2-2; the D gene is possibly TRBD2, with 6 bases matching. This TCR was recovered from a woman aged 25-40 years with acute or convalescent COVID-19. The material sequenced was peripheral blood. The nucleotides read TGTGCCAGCCAAACTAGCTTCGGGGAGCTGTTTTTT. The encoded protein is CASQTSFGELFF.